The clone carrying this TCR beta chain has a single count. Other DNA sequences of this sample code for an identical CDR3. This entry belongs to a study of blood T cell repertoires in COVID-19. Trimming pared 6 bases from V and 4 bases from J, leaving 12 bases between. Germline lookup yields CDR1 LGHDT and CDR2 YNNKEL (reference sequence). This CDR3 is built from 13 residues. Measured with immunoSEQ multiplex PCR; TCRdb has only the in-frame clones, and not every one. Here the sample spans under 250,000 clones, about 84% being singletons. The chain carries TRBV3-1 (or the pseudogene TRBV3-2) and TRBJ1-1; TRBD1 might be the D (6 bases). Input material: peripheral blood. The clonotype was recovered from an elderly man with acute or convalescent COVID-19. The CDR3 sequence: CASSLQGGTEAFF. The CDR3 region has the DNA TGTGCCAGCAGTTTACAGGGTGGCACTGAAGCTTTCTTT.